The 31 T cell receptor beta chains in this list originate from one sample, sequenced in a study of shared clonotypes between healthy human individuals. Repertoires were generated with immunoSEQ multiplex PCR, while TCRdb's copy carries only in-frame clones and drops some. The profile covers 2 million to 3 million clones, with over 85% appearing a single time and 0.36% taken by the ten largest. The specimen was naive CD4+ T cells from PBMCs. Subset denoted: CD45RA+ positively selected. The receptors were gathered from a man aged 18 to 29 in good health. Some clones in this sample may be carry-over from other donors' samples.

The chain combines TRBV25-1 with TRBJ2-7; D perhaps matches TRBD1 (5 bases). This CDR3 region has 14 residues. V was trimmed by 2 bases and J by 2 bases, leaving 10 bases between them. Germline V gene sequence: CDR1 MGHDK, CDR2 SYGVNS. The CDR3 nucleotides read TGTGCCAGCAGTGAAAGGGGTTCCACCTACGAGCAGTACTTC. Its protein product is CASSERGSTYEQYF.

This clone has a single count. The chain couples TRBV4-1 to TRBJ2-6; D gene uncertain. The CDR3 extends over 17 amino acids. Trimming pared 0 bases from V and 0 bases from J, leaving 9 bases between. CDR1 and CDR2 (germline): MGHRA, YSYEKL. The CDR3 is CASSQDGTPSGANVLTF. In nucleotides, the CDR3 is TGCGCCAGCAGCCAAGATGGAACCCCCTCTGGGGCCAACGTCCTGACTTTC.

This chain joins TRBV7-3 and TRBJ2-1; tentatively, D is TRBD2 (6 bases). The V end was cut by 2 bases, the J end by 14 bases, with 16 bases between. The CDR3 sequence is 13 residues long. CDR1 is SGHTA, CDR2 FQGTGA, per germline. The CDR3: CASSLASGTVEFF. Here the CDR3 DNA reads TGTGCCAGCAGCTTAGCCTCCGGGACTGTTGAGTTCTTC. Drawing the rest from reference TRBV7-3 and TRBJ2-1, the complete variable domain is GAGVSQTPSNKVTEKGKYVELRCDPISGHTALYWYRQSLGQGPEFLIYFQGTGAADDSGLPNDRFFAVRPEGSVSTLKIQRTERGDSAVYLCASSLASGTVEFFGPGTRLTVL.

V usage is TRBV5-1 and J usage is TRBJ2-7; 10 positions agree with TRBD2. The germline V gene encodes CDR1 SGHRS and CDR2 YFSETQ. The CDR3 contains 16 residues. Trimming took 4 bases from V and 4 from J; bases not matched to a gene: 11. CDR3 sequence: CASSRGVSGRTYEQYF. The CDR3 DNA is TGCGCCAGCAGCCGCGGGGTTAGCGGGAGGACGTACGAGCAGTACTTC.

The chain uses TRBV5-4 and TRBJ2-3, with 13 nucleotides matching TRBD2. Trimming took 2 bases from V and 5 from J; bases not matched to a gene: 8. The CDR3 has 17 residues. From germline, CDR1 is SGHNT and CDR2 YYREEE (reference sequence). CDR3 protein: CASSFKTSGGNQDTQYF. CDR3 in DNA: TGTGCCAGCAGCTTTAAGACTAGCGGGGGGAATCAAGATACGCAGTATTTT.

Notes on this clone: Other DNA sequences in the sample encode the same CDR3. The chain uses TRBV7-6 and TRBJ1-1; D remains ambiguous. The V gene's germline CDR1 is SGHVS and CDR2 FNYEAQ. This CDR3 has 13 amino acids. The germline V and J ends were trimmed by 3 bases and 0 bases, with 5 bases remaining between them. The CDR3 nucleotides read TGTGCCAGCAGCTTCCGGTTGAACACTGAAGCTTTCTTT. Protein product: CASSFRLNTEAFF.

This clone has only a few counts. The V and J genes are TRBV15 and TRBJ1-1, with D unresolved. The germline V and J ends were trimmed by 1 base and 3 bases, with 9 bases remaining between them. CDR3 length equals 14 residues. Germline lookup yields CDR1 LNHNV and CDR2 YYDKDF (reference sequence). CDR3 nucleotide sequence: TGTGCCACCAGCAGAGCGAGGGTGGACACTGAAGCTTTCTTT. As protein: CATSRARVDTEAFF.

This sequence joins TRBV5-4 and TRBJ2-7, with 8 bases matching TRBD2. Losses at the gene ends were 0 bases for V and 0 bases for J; bases not matched to a gene: 5. Germline CDR1 SGHNT, CDR2 YYREEE (reference sequence). The CDR3 is 16 amino acids. The chain's CDR3 is CASSLAPGGNSYEQYF. CDR3 nucleotide sequence: TGTGCCAGCAGCTTGGCCCCGGGAGGGAACTCCTACGAGCAGTACTTC.

CDR3 sequence reads: CASLGAGRDTEAFF. In nucleotides, the CDR3 is TGTGCCAGCCTCGGGGCGGGGCGCGACACTGAAGCTTTCTTT. The chain employs TRBV28 and TRBJ1-1, with D perhaps matching TRBD1 (5 bases). This CDR3 has 14 residues. Germline loops: CDR1 MDHEN, CDR2 SYDVKM. V was trimmed by 8 bases and J by 3 bases, leaving 16 bases between them.

The chain has TRBV25-1 and TRBJ2-5, with D tentatively TRBD1 (5 bases). The CDR3 covers 15 residues. Germline-derived CDR1 and CDR2 are MGHDK and SYGVNS. V shed 5 bases and J shed 2 bases, with 15 bases lying between them. CDR3 sequence (DNA): TGTGCCAGCAGTCCTGGGCGAAGGGGACAAGAGACCCAGTACTTC. Translating it yields CASSPGRRGQETQYF.

The chain uses TRBV5-1 and TRBJ2-3; D may be TRBD1 (6 bases). V lost 5 bases to trimming and J lost 2 bases, with 9 bases between them. This CDR3 contains 13 residues. Germline V gives CDR1 SGHRS, CDR2 YFSETQ. The CDR3 loop reads CASRGAHTDTQYF. CDR3 bases: TGCGCCAGCAGGGGGGCTCACACAGATACGCAGTATTTT.

Of note for this clone: The sample contains more than one DNA sequence encoding this CDR3. The chain is built from TRBV18 and TRBJ1-2, with D possibly matching TRBD1 (5 bases). Germline V gene lookup returns CDR1 KGHSH and CDR2 LQKENI. This CDR3 is built from 14 residues. Trimming removed 4 bases from V and 2 bases from J, with 11 bases in between. Written as DNA, the CDR3 is TGTGCCAGCTCACTTCAGGGTGGAAACTATGGCTACACCTTC. It specifies CASSLQGGNYGYTF.

The count of this clone is one. The rearrangement uses TRBV4-1 and TRBJ2-2, with 8 bases matching TRBD1. V trimming: 0 bases; J trimming: 4 bases; junction bases outside the gene matches: 1. Per germline, CDR1 MGHRA and CDR2 YSYEKL. The CDR3 has 15 amino acids. The CDR3 here is CASSQDGTGTGELFF. CDR3 bases: TGCGCCAGCAGCCAAGATGGGACAGGCACCGGGGAGCTGTTTTTT.

This clone was found once. This sample includes further DNA sequences coding for the same CDR3. The V gene is TRBV6-5, the J gene TRBJ2-5; D is possibly TRBD2 (6 bases). Per germline, CDR1 MNHEY and CDR2 SVGAGI. There are 12 residues in the CDR3. V was shortened by 6 bases and J by 4 bases, with 9 bases between the two germline ends. CDR3 DNA sequence: TGTGCCAGCAGGCAGGAGGGAGAGACCCAGTACTTC. Protein: CASRQEGETQYF.

V and J are TRBV7-2 and TRBJ2-7; no definite D call. There are 14 residues in the CDR3. Germline V gives CDR1 SGHTA, CDR2 FQGNSA. The V end was cut by 1 base, the J end by 6 bases, with 13 bases between. The CDR3 protein is CASSLVLSGVEQYF. The CDR3, as DNA: TGTGCCAGCAGCTTAGTGCTAAGTGGTGTCGAGCAGTACTTC.

The V call is TRBV6-1, the J call TRBJ2-7; 10 bases line up with TRBD1. V gave up 4 bases and J gave up 3 bases; unmatched junction bases: 18. Germline CDR1 MNHNS, CDR2 SASEGT. This CDR3 spans 19 amino acids. CDR3 in amino acids: CASSAPRSFPGQGSYEQYF. In nucleotides, the CDR3 is TGTGCCAGCAGTGCCCCAAGGTCCTTCCCGGGACAGGGGAGCTACGAGCAGTACTTC.

The chain links TRBV10-3 to TRBJ1-2; D is ambiguous. The V end was cut by 0 bases, the J end by 8 bases, with 10 bases between. The CDR3 is 13 amino acids. The V gene's germline CDR1 is ENHRY and CDR2 SYGVKD. The CDR3 sequence: CAISESGREGYTF. In nucleotides, the CDR3 is TGTGCCATCAGTGAGTCTGGGCGGGAGGGCTACACCTTC.

V usage is TRBV7-3 and J usage is TRBJ2-3; TRBD2 might be the D (6 bases). CDR3 length: 15 residues. V dropped 5 bases and J dropped 0 bases, with 12 bases sitting between them. Germline V gene data show CDR1 as SGHTA and CDR2 as FQGTGA. The chain's CDR3 is CASSAQRASTDTQYF. CDR3 in DNA: TGTGCCAGCAGCGCCCAGCGGGCGAGCACAGATACGCAGTATTTT.

With respect to this clone: Other DNA sequences in this sample translate to the same CDR3. The CDR3 sequence: CASSFTGAYEQYF. CDR3 nucleotide sequence: TGCGCCAGCAGCTTTACAGGGGCCTACGAGCAGTACTTC. The chain uses TRBV5-1 and TRBJ2-7; 7 positions match TRBD1. This CDR3 spans 13 amino acids. CDR1 is SGHRS, CDR2 YFSETQ, per germline. The V segment lost 2 bases and the J segment 2 bases; nucleotides outside the gene matches: 1.

This rearrangement joins TRBV25-1 to TRBJ2-2, with D perhaps TRBD1 (6 bases). CDR3 size: 17 residues. CDR1 is MGHDK and CDR2 is SYGVNS in the germline V gene. V lost 3 bases, J lost 5 bases, and 19 bases lay in between. The CDR3: CASSDHTGGHRTGELFF. The CDR3 region has the DNA TGTGCCAGCAGTGATCACACTGGGGGACACCGTACCGGGGAGCTGTTTTTT.

The V and J genes are TRBV4-2 and TRBJ2-7; 7 bases map to TRBD1. The CDR3 covers 15 residues. V was pared by 4 bases and J by 6 bases, with 12 bases of the junction left unmatched. CDR1 is LGHNA, CDR2 YNFKEQ, per germline. The CDR3 here is CASSPSTGTGREQYF. CDR3 coding DNA: TGTGCCAGCAGCCCTTCGACAGGGACCGGCCGCGAGCAGTACTTC.

The chain combines TRBV7-2 with TRBJ1-1; no reliable D call. The CDR3 spans 15 residues. Germline V gene data show CDR1 as SGHTA and CDR2 as FQGNSA. V lost 4 bases, J lost 6 bases, and 18 bases lay in between. CDR3 sequence: CASSSRVWEFAEAFF. CDR3 DNA sequence: TGTGCCAGCAGCTCTCGCGTTTGGGAATTCGCTGAAGCTTTCTTT.

The chain combines TRBV19 with TRBJ2-2; D is possibly TRBD2 (6 bases). From germline, CDR1 is LNHDA and CDR2 SQIVND (reference sequence). The V gene lost 6 bases and the J gene lost 2 bases, with 13 bases spanning the gap. The CDR3 runs 15 residues. The CDR3 reads CASSSVAVNTGELFF. CDR3 in DNA: TGTGCCAGTAGCTCGGTAGCGGTTAACACCGGGGAGCTGTTTTTT.

The chain recombines TRBV27 with TRBJ1-2; D possibly corresponds to TRBD1 (6 bases). Trimming shortened V by 4 bases and J by 4 bases, and 19 bases separated the two germline ends. Germline V gene lookup returns CDR1 MNHEY and CDR2 SMNVEV (reference sequence). This CDR3 has 16 amino acids. CDR3 in DNA: TGTGCCAGCAGTTATAAACAGGGCCTATATGGCTATGGCTACACCTTC. Residues: CASSYKQGLYGYGYTF.

The chain uses TRBV5-1 and TRBJ2-3, with TRBD2 as a possible D gene (6 bases). V was trimmed by 0 bases and J by 2 bases, leaving 13 bases between them. This CDR3 is 16 amino acids long. Germline CDR1 and CDR2: SGHRS and YFSETQ. The CDR3 loop is CASSLGVAATTDTQYF. CDR3 nucleotide sequence: TGCGCCAGCAGCTTGGGGGTAGCGGCGACCACAGATACGCAGTATTTT. Supplemented by reference TRBV5-1 and TRBJ2-3, the full variable domain reads KAGVTQTPRYLIKTRGQQVTLSCSPISGHRSVSWYQQTPGQGLQFLFEYFSETQRNKGNFPGRFSGRQFSNSRSEMNVSTLELGDSALYLCASSLGVAATTDTQYFGPGTRLTVL.

This chain links TRBV5-4 with TRBJ1-4, with D tentatively TRBD1 (6 bases). Between the trimmed V and J ends, which lost 4 bases and 7 bases, there was a span of 11 bases. Germline assignment: CDR1 SGHNT and CDR2 YYREEE (reference sequence). This CDR3 spans 13 amino acids. CDR3 sequence: CASSTGQSEKLFF. CDR3 coding DNA: TGTGCCAGCAGCACAGGACAGTCTGAAAAACTGTTTTTT.

The rearrangement links TRBV6-1 to TRBJ2-1, with TRBD1 identical over 8 bases. J lost 4 bases, V lost 3 bases, and 11 bases had no gene match. Germline values: CDR1 MNHNS, CDR2 SASEGT. This CDR3 spans 17 amino acids. CDR3 residues: CASSEATGAISYNEQFF. Written as DNA, the CDR3 is TGTGCCAGCAGTGAGGCGACAGGGGCAATATCGTACAATGAGCAGTTCTTC.

This rearrangement joins TRBV10-3 to TRBJ2-5; D may be TRBD1 (6 bases). Trimming removed 2 bases at V and 5 bases at J, with 12 bases between. The CDR3 is 14 residues long. The germline CDR1 and CDR2 sequences are ENHRY and SYGVKD. Written as DNA, the CDR3 is TGTGCCATCAGTGAGACAGGGATAGGGGAGACCCAGTACTTC. It translates to CAISETGIGETQYF.

The chain has TRBV19 and TRBJ1-2, with D uncertain. Per germline, CDR1 LNHDA and CDR2 SQIVND (reference sequence). The CDR3 contains 14 residues. Trimming left V 4 bases short and J 5 bases short, with 14 bases between. The CDR3 DNA is TGTGCCAGTAGTACGACCACTTTCCCTTATGGCTACACCTTC. It is translated as CASSTTTFPYGYTF. Full variable domain (remainder filled in from reference TRBV19 and TRBJ1-2): DGGITQSPKYLFRKEGQNVTLSCEQNLNHDAMYWYRQDPGQGLRLIYYSQIVNDFQKGDIAEGYSVSREKKESFPLTVTSAQKNPTAFYLCASSTTTFPYGYTFGSGTRLTVV.

The chain couples TRBV7-3 to TRBJ1-1, with D tentatively TRBD1 (6 bases). V shed 0 bases and J shed 3 bases, with 14 bases lying between them. CDR3 length: 16 amino acids. Germline values: CDR1 SGHTA, CDR2 FQGTGA. CDR3 region: CASSLTNRGRHTEAFF. DNA for the CDR3: TGTGCCAGCAGCTTAACTAATAGGGGGAGGCACACTGAAGCTTTCTTT.

The chain joins TRBV7-9 to TRBJ2-3; D is perhaps TRBD1 (5 bases). Germline V CDR1 and CDR2: SEHNR, FQNEAQ (reference sequence). V was cut by 5 bases and J by 4 bases, with 13 bases left in between. This CDR3 has 14 residues. CDR3 coding DNA: TGTGCCAGCAGCGCCTACTCCAGGGCAGATACGCAGTATTTT. Protein sequence: CASSAYSRADTQYF.